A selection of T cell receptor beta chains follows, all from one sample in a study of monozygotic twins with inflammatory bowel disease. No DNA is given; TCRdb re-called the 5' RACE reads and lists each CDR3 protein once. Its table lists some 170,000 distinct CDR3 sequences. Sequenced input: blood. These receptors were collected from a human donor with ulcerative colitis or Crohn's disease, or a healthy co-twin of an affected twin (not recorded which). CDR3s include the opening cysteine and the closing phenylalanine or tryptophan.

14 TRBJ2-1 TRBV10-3 CATRGDSHLDEQFF
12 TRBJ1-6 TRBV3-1 CASSQNQGSLHF
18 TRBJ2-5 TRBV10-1 CASSERGGRDGVEETQYF
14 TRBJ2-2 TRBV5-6 CASRRPGSTGELFF
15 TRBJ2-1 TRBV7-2 CASSLTGTAYNEQFF
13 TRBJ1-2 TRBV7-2 CASSSQGDDGYTF
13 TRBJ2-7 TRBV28 CASFSGTTYEQYF
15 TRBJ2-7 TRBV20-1 CSARDPGLVGYEQYF
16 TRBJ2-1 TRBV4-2 CASSQPRGKGYNEQFF
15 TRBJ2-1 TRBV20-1 CSAPNDRGNYNEQFF
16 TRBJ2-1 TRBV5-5 CASSLEAAGGGNEQFF
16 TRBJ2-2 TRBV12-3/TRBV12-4 CASSFDSIRLTGELFF
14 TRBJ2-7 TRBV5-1 CASSRETGPYEQYF
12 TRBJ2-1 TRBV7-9 CASSFLAGVRFF
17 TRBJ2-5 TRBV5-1 CASSFNPLASFQETQYF
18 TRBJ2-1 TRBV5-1 CASRSPGLAGERGNEQFF
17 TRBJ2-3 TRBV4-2 CASSKRGASGRTDTQYF
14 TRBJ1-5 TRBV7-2 CASSLAGPNQPQHF
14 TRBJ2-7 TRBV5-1 CASSLGTGAYEQYF
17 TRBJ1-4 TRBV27 CASSSGQGRATNEKLFF
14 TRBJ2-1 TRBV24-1 CATSETGQGYEQFF
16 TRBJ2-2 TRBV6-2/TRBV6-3 CASSFTSSGNTGELFF
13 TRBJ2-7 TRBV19 CASSIPGIYEQYF